This entry features one T cell receptor (beta chain) sequence. What it binds is not known. This sample is part of a study of graft-versus-host responses after intestinal transplantation. Clones were read by immunoSEQ multiplex PCR, and TCRdb kept only the in-frame ones, dropping some. Found here are over 80,000 clones, 91% of them singletons; the top ten hold about 0.18%. Trimming left V 0 bases short and J 7 bases short, with 8 bases between. This CDR3 contains 14 residues. CDR1 is SGHRS and CDR2 is YFSETQ in the germline V gene. The receptor was isolated from a human donor who was the organ donor for an intestinal transplant. The V and J genes are TRBV5-1 and TRBJ1-6, with D possibly TRBD1 on 6 matching bases. The sequencing used unstimulated CD4+ T cells sorted from spleen or lymph node cells, collected before transplant. The DNA of the CDR3 is TGCGCCAGCAGCTTGGCAGGACAGAATTCACCCCTCCACTTT. Protein: CASSLAGQNSPLHF.